A selection of T cell receptor beta chains follows, all from one sample in a study of CD8+ T cells in alopecia areata. Produced via immunoSEQ multiplex PCR; TCRdb's table is partial and in-frame only. The sample carries more than 90,000 clones, around 60% recorded once. The sample in question was CD8+ T cells sorted from blood, obtained between weeks 55 and 70, from a patient treated with tofacitinib. These receptor sequences come from a human donor with alopecia areata. The CDR3 runs from the conserved cysteine through the conserved F or W. The order of the fields is D gene, clone size, J gene, V gene, CDR3 DNA, CDR3 protein. The D gene is left open where the match is weak. Size is omitted from some rows. Given values are once, few, many or a class for expanded clones.

d_call: NA
clone_size: few
j_call: TRBJ2-1
v_call: TRBV30
cdr3_nt: TGTGCCTGGAGCACGACCCATGAGCAGTTCTTC
cdr3_aa: CAWSTTHEQFF

d_call: TRBD1
clone_size: NA
j_call: TRBJ2-1
v_call: TRBV7-8
cdr3_nt: TGTGCCAGCAGCTTAATGGTGCGACAGGGGGCTCTTTATGAGCAGTTCTTC
cdr3_aa: CASSLMVRQGALYEQFF

d_call: NA
clone_size: NA
j_call: TRBJ2-1
v_call: TRBV13
cdr3_nt: TGTGCCAGCACCCGGGGCGGTAACAATGAGCAGTTCTTC
cdr3_aa: CASTRGGNNEQFF

d_call: NA
clone_size: NA
j_call: TRBJ2-5
v_call: TRBV11-2
cdr3_nt: TGTGCCAGCAGCCTAGGACCCCAAGAGACCCAGTACTTC
cdr3_aa: CASSLGPQETQYF

d_call: NA
clone_size: NA
j_call: TRBJ1-1
v_call: TRBV4-1
cdr3_nt: TGCGCCAGCAGCCAAGATTGGCTCATGAACACTGAAGCTTTCTTT
cdr3_aa: CASSQDWLMNTEAFF

d_call: NA
clone_size: few
j_call: TRBJ2-1
v_call: TRBV5-6
cdr3_nt: TGTGCCAGCAGCTCACAGGGATCGCATGAGCAGTTCTTC
cdr3_aa: CASSSQGSHEQFF

d_call: TRBD1
clone_size: NA
j_call: TRBJ2-7
v_call: TRBV19
cdr3_nt: TGTGCCAGTAGTTCCGGGACAGGCTCCTACGAGCAGTACTTC
cdr3_aa: CASSSGTGSYEQYF

d_call: NA
clone_size: NA
j_call: TRBJ2-7
v_call: TRBV30
cdr3_nt: TGTGCCTGGAGGGTGGACCTCTACGAGCAGTACTTC
cdr3_aa: CAWRVDLYEQYF

d_call: NA
clone_size: NA
j_call: TRBJ1-2
v_call: TRBV5-4
cdr3_nt: TGTGCCAGCAGCCCGGGACAAACAAACTATGGCTACACCTTC
cdr3_aa: CASSPGQTNYGYTF

d_call: NA
clone_size: NA
j_call: TRBJ1-6
v_call: TRBV7-9
cdr3_nt: TGTGCCAGCAGCTCCCTCGATTCACCCCTCCACTTT
cdr3_aa: CASSSLDSPLHF

d_call: TRBD2
clone_size: NA
j_call: TRBJ2-2
v_call: TRBV7-9
cdr3_nt: TGTGCCAGCAGCACCTTCGAGACTAGCGGGGCTACCGGGGAGCTGTTTTTT
cdr3_aa: CASSTFETSGATGELFF

d_call: NA
clone_size: NA
j_call: TRBJ1-2
v_call: TRBV7-9
cdr3_nt: TGTGCCAGCAGCGAAAGGGGCAGGCGGTATAACTATGGCTACACCTTC
cdr3_aa: CASSERGRRYNYGYTF

d_call: TRBD1
clone_size: NA
j_call: TRBJ1-1
v_call: TRBV6-5
cdr3_nt: TGTGCCAGCAGTTTCCAGACAGGGGGGACTGAAGCTTTCTTT
cdr3_aa: CASSFQTGGTEAFF

d_call: TRBD2
clone_size: NA
j_call: TRBJ2-5
v_call: TRBV13
cdr3_nt: TGTGCCAGCAGCTCGCGGGGGGGCCCGGAGACCCAGTACTTC
cdr3_aa: CASSSRGGPETQYF

d_call: NA
clone_size: few
j_call: TRBJ2-7
v_call: TRBV29-1
cdr3_nt: TGCAGCGTTGACGACGGGGATTCCTACGAGCAGTACTTC
cdr3_aa: CSVDDGDSYEQYF

d_call: NA
clone_size: NA
j_call: TRBJ2-1
v_call: TRBV4-1
cdr3_nt: TGCGCCGGGGCCGGTACACCCAGCTCCTACAATGAGCAGTTCTTC
cdr3_aa: CAGAGTPSSYNEQFF

d_call: NA
clone_size: few
j_call: TRBJ2-7
v_call: TRBV13
cdr3_nt: TGTGCCAGCAGCTTAGGTGACTCCTACGAGCAGTACTTC
cdr3_aa: CASSLGDSYEQYF

d_call: NA
clone_size: NA
j_call: TRBJ2-1
v_call: TRBV6-1
cdr3_nt: TGTGCCAGCAGCGGCACCGAGCAGTTCTTC
cdr3_aa: CASSGTEQFF

d_call: TRBD2
clone_size: NA
j_call: TRBJ2-7
v_call: TRBV12-5
cdr3_nt: TGTGCTAGTGGTTTCACGGGACTATACGAGCAGTACTTC
cdr3_aa: CASGFTGLYEQYF

d_call: TRBD1
clone_size: NA
j_call: TRBJ1-1
v_call: TRBV5-6
cdr3_nt: TGTGCCAGCAGGCCGACAGGGGGCCTCACTGAAGCTTTCTTT
cdr3_aa: CASRPTGGLTEAFF

d_call: TRBD1
clone_size: NA
j_call: TRBJ1-2
v_call: TRBV25-1
cdr3_nt: TGTGCCAGCAGCCCGGGACAGGGGGGCTATGGCTACACCTTC
cdr3_aa: CASSPGQGGYGYTF

d_call: TRBD2
clone_size: NA
j_call: TRBJ2-7
v_call: TRBV9
cdr3_nt: TGTGCCAGCAGCGAAGGGGGACTAGCGGGGGCCTACGAGCAGTACTTC
cdr3_aa: CASSEGGLAGAYEQYF

d_call: NA
clone_size: few
j_call: TRBJ2-5
v_call: TRBV7-2
cdr3_nt: TGTGCCAGCAGCTTATTTCCCCCGTCCTCCTCGACTACCCAAGAGACCCAGTACTTC
cdr3_aa: CASSLFPPSSSTTQETQYF

d_call: TRBD2
clone_size: NA
j_call: TRBJ2-7
v_call: TRBV13
cdr3_nt: TGTGCCAGCAGCTTAGGGGGAGGGAGAGAGCAGTACTTC
cdr3_aa: CASSLGGGREQYF

d_call: TRBD1
clone_size: NA
j_call: TRBJ2-5
v_call: TRBV6-1
cdr3_nt: TGTGCCAGCAGTGTCCACAGGGGACAACAAGAGACCCAGTACTTC
cdr3_aa: CASSVHRGQQETQYF